Below are 14 T cell receptor beta chains sequenced from a single sample in a study of cytomegalovirus exposure and HLA in healthy donors. With 60 Vbeta and 13 Jbeta primers, the PCR was carried out. The table came from immunoSEQ multiplex PCR; TCRdb's copy has only in-frame clones and leaves some out. The repertoire consists of around 150,000 clones, with over 75% occurring once and the leading ten covering roughly 10%. Material: PBMCs. These receptors all stem from a man aged 18 to 29 in good health and CMV-seropositive.

CDR3 residues: CASSEALPGGAGNTIYF. The CDR3 coding sequence is TGTGCCAGCAGTGAAGCGCTTCCCGGAGGAGCTGGAAACACCATATATTTT. The rearrangement joins TRBV6-1 to TRBJ1-3, with D unclear. The length of the CDR3 is 17 residues. Per germline, CDR1 MNHNS and CDR2 SASEGT. Trimming left V 0 bases short and J 2 bases short, with 14 bases between.

V usage is TRBV11-2 and J usage is TRBJ2-7; the D gene is possibly TRBD1 (5 bases). Germline V lookup: CDR1 SGHAT, CDR2 FQNNGV. CDR3 length: 17 amino acids. The ends were cut back, 3 bases at V and 7 bases at J, with 25 bases in the middle. CDR3 nucleotide sequence: TGTGCCAGCAGCTTGGGGCAGGGTGATCTATCTATCTGGGAGCAGTACTTC. Its protein product is CASSLGQGDLSIWEQYF. Looking up the rest from reference TRBV11-2 and TRBJ2-7 gives the full variable domain: EAGVAQSPRYKIIEKRQSVAFWCNPISGHATLYWYQQILGQGPKLLIQFQNNGVVDDSQLPKDRFSAERLKGVDSTLKIQPAKLEDSAVYLCASSLGQGDLSIWEQYFGPGTRLTVT.

This rearrangement joins TRBV7-2 to TRBJ2-4; D is unresolved. From germline, CDR1 is SGHTA and CDR2 FQGNSA. Trimming removed 1 base from V and 11 bases from J, with 9 bases in between. This CDR3 has 12 residues. The CDR3 here is CASSLGTEFQYF. In DNA, the CDR3 is TGTGCCAGCAGCTTAGGAACGGAGTTTCAGTACTTC.

The gene calls are TRBV7-6 and TRBJ2-3; D is possibly TRBD2 (6 bases). Trimming removed 4 bases at V and 0 bases at J, with 11 bases between. The CDR3 length is 15 residues. Looked up from germline, CDR1 is SGHVS and CDR2 is FNYEAQ. The CDR3 coding sequence is TGTGCCAGCAGCTATCTAGCGTCTAGCACAGATACGCAGTATTTT. Its translation: CASSYLASSTDTQYF.

The chain has TRBV6-1 and TRBJ1-6, with D possibly matching TRBD1 (6 bases). V was trimmed by 2 bases and J by 7 bases, leaving 12 bases between them. The CDR3 spans 15 residues. CDR1 is MNHNS, CDR2 SASEGT, per germline. CDR3 sequence (DNA): TGTGCCAGCAGTGAATGGGGGCAGGGAAATTCACCCCTCCACTTT. Its translation is CASSEWGQGNSPLHF.

The chain uses TRBV5-5 and TRBJ2-5; 8 positions agree with TRBD1. V shed 0 bases, J shed 5 bases, and the junction held 6 bases outside the gene matches. The CDR3 length is 15 residues. Germline V gene lookup returns CDR1 SGHKS and CDR2 YYEKEE (reference sequence). The CDR3 here is CASSLEGTGMETQYF. The CDR3 DNA is TGTGCCAGCAGCTTGGAGGGGACAGGAATGGAGACCCAGTACTTC.

The chain combines TRBV10-2 with TRBJ2-3; 8 bases align to TRBD2. Germline V gives CDR1 WSHSY, CDR2 SAAADI. The CDR3 runs 13 residues. The ends lost 4 bases at V and 13 bases at J; junction bases unmatched: 10. In nucleotides, the CDR3 is TGCGCCAGCAGTGCCTCGGGGGGGACGGGGGAGTATTTT. As protein: CASSASGGTGEYF.

The gene calls are TRBV10-3 and TRBJ1-2; no definite D call. Trimming removed 4 bases from V and 7 bases from J, with 19 bases in between. The V gene's germline CDR1 is ENHRY and CDR2 SYGVKD. This CDR3 comprises 15 residues. The CDR3: CAISVSGTLSGGYTF. In nucleotides, the CDR3 is TGTGCCATCAGTGTAAGTGGCACCCTAAGCGGTGGCTACACCTTC.

In this sample, this clone turned up once. The genes are TRBV30 and TRBJ1-5, with a tentative D call TRBD1 (6 bases). The CDR3 sequence is 15 residues long. Trimming removed 0 bases from V and 1 base from J, with 10 bases in between. The V gene's germline CDR1 is GTSNPN and CDR2 SVGIG (reference sequence). In DNA, the CDR3 is TGTGCCTGGAGTGTAGGGGGGGCAAGCAATCAGCCCCAGCATTTT. This translates into CAWSVGGASNQPQHF. The variable domain in full, with the rest retrieved from reference TRBV30 and TRBJ1-5, is SQTIHQWPATLVQPVGSPLSLECTVEGTSNPNLYWYRQAAGRGLQLLFYSVGIGQISSEVPQNLSASRPQDRQFILSSKKLLLSDSGFYLCAWSVGGASNQPQHFGDGTRLSIL.

This chain uses TRBV9 with TRBJ2-3; D is ambiguous. V lost 0 bases and J lost 4, with 6 bases in between. This CDR3 contains 13 residues. Germline CDR1 reads SGDLS; CDR2 reads YYNGEE. The CDR3 is CASSVGASDTQYF. For the CDR3, the DNA is TGTGCCAGCAGCGTAGGAGCGTCAGATACGCAGTATTTT.

The chain employs TRBV5-1 and TRBJ1-2, with 8 bases fitting TRBD1. Per germline, CDR1 SGHRS and CDR2 YFSETQ. Germline trimming cut 0 bases from V and 4 bases from J; bases unmatched to any gene: 5. This CDR3 is 15 amino acids long. The CDR3 sequence: CASSLALGTGYGYTF. CDR3 nucleotide sequence: TGCGCCAGCAGCTTGGCATTAGGGACAGGCTATGGCTACACCTTC. The variable domain in full, with the rest retrieved from reference TRBV5-1 and TRBJ1-2, is KAGVTQTPRYLIKTRGQQVTLSCSPISGHRSVSWYQQTPGQGLQFLFEYFSETQRNKGNFPGRFSGRQFSNSRSEMNVSTLELGDSALYLCASSLALGTGYGYTFGSGTRLTVV.

The genes are TRBV11-2 and TRBJ1-2; possible D gene TRBD1, 5 bases. The CDR3 loop spans 15 amino acids. Germline V gives CDR1 SGHAT, CDR2 FQNNGV. V was pared by 4 bases and J by 5 bases, with 17 bases between. The CDR3 region has the DNA TGTGCCAGCAGCTCTCGGGGTGAGGGGAGGTATGGCTACACCTTC. This sequence encodes CASSSRGEGRYGYTF.

The chain is built from TRBV5-1 and TRBJ2-3; D might be TRBD2 (5 bases). The CDR3 length is 15 residues. V shed 2 bases and J shed 2 bases, with 12 bases lying between them. Germline V gene data show CDR1 as SGHRS and CDR2 as YFSETQ. The chain's CDR3 is CASSFREYNTDTQYF. The CDR3 DNA reads TGCGCCAGCAGCTTCCGGGAATATAACACAGATACGCAGTATTTT.

The genes are TRBV6-1 and TRBJ2-1, with TRBD1 as a possible D gene (5 bases). The CDR3 has 15 amino acids. Trimming pared 5 bases from V and 0 bases from J, leaving 11 bases between. Looked up from germline, CDR1 is MNHNS and CDR2 is SASEGT. The CDR3 loop is CASSPGHSSYNEQFF. For the CDR3, the DNA is TGTGCCAGCAGTCCTGGACATAGCTCCTACAATGAGCAGTTCTTC.